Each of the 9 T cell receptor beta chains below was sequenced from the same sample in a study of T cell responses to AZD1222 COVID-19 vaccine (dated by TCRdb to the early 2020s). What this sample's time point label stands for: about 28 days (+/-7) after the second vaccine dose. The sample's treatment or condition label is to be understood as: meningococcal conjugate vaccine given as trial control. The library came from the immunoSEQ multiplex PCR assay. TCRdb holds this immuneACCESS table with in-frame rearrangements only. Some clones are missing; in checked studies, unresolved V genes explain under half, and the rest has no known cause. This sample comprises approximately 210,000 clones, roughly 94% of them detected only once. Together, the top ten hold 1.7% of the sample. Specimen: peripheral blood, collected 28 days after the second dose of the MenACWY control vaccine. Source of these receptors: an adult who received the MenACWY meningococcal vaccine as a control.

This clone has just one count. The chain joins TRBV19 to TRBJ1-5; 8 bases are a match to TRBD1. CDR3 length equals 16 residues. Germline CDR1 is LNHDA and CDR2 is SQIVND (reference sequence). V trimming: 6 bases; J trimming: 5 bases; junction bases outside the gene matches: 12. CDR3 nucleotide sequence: TGTGCCAGTAGCCTCATCGGACAGGGCTTGGATCAGCCCCAGCATTTT. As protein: CASSLIGQGLDQPQHF.

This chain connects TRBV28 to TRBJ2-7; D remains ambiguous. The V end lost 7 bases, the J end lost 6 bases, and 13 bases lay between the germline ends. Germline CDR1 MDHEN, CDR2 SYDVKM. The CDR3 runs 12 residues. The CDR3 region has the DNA TGTGCCAGCAACTCCAGGTGGGGCGAGCAGTACTTC. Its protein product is CASNSRWGEQYF.

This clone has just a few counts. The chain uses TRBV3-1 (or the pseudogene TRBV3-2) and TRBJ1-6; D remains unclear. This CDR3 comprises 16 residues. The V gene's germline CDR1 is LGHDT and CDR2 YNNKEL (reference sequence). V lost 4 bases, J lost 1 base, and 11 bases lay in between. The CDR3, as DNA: TGTGCCAGCAGCCCCCAGACGGAATCCTATAATTCACCCCTCCACTTT. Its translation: CASSPQTESYNSPLHF.

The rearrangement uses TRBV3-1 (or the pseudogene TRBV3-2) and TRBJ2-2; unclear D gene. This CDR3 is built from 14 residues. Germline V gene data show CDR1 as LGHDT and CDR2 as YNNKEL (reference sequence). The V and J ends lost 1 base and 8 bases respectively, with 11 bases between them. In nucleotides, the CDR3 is TGTGCCAGCAGCCAAGGTGGGGTGGTTGGGGAGCTGTTTTTT. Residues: CASSQGGVVGELFF.

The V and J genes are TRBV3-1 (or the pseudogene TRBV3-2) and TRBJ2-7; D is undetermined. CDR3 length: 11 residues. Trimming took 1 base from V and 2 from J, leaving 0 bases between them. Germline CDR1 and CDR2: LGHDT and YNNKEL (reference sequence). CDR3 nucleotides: TGTGCCAGCAGCCAAGCCTACGAGCAGTACTTC. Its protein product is CASSQAYEQYF.

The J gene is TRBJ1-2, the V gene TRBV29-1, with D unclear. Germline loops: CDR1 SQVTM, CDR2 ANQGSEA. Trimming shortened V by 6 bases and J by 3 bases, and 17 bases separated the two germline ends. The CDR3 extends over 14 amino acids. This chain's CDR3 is CSVADYRGYYGYTF. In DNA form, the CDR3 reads TGCAGCGTGGCAGACTACCGGGGATACTATGGCTACACCTTC.

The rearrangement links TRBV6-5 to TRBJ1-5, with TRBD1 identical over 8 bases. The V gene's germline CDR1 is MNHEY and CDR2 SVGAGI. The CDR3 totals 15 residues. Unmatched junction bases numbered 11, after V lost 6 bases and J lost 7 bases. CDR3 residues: CASRANRQGLQPQHF. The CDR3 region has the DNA TGTGCCAGCAGGGCCAATAGACAGGGGCTCCAGCCCCAGCATTTT.

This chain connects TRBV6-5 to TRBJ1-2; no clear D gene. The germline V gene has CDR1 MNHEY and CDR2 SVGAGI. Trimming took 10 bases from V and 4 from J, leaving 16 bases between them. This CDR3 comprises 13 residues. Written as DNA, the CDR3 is TGTGCCACACGCGAAGCCCAGACCTATGGCTACACCTTC. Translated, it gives CATREAQTYGYTF.

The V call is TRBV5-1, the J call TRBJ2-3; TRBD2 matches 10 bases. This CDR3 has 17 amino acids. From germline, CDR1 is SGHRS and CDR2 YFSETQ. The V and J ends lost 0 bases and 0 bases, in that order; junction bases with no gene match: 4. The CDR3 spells CASSLAASGRSTDTQYF. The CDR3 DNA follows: TGCGCCAGCAGCTTGGCGGCTAGCGGGAGAAGCACAGATACGCAGTATTTT.